A selection of T cell receptor beta chains follows, all from one sample in a study of blood T cell repertoires in COVID-19. Profiled with immunoSEQ multiplex PCR; TCRdb holds only in-frame clones, not every one. The sample records over 200,000 clones, roughly 83% being singletons. Input material: peripheral blood. The source is a woman aged 65 to 85 with active or convalescent COVID-19. The CDR3 runs from the conserved cysteine through the conserved F or W.

v_call: TRBV7-2
j_call: TRBJ2-2
cdr3_aa: CASSWMATGTGELFF

v_call: TRBV7-2
j_call: TRBJ2-7
cdr3_aa: CASNPNTWDIHYEQYF

v_call: TRBV4-1
j_call: TRBJ1-6
cdr3_aa: CASRDTGSSYNSPLHF

v_call: TRBV6-5
j_call: TRBJ1-5
cdr3_aa: CASVNRVWGNQPQHF

v_call: TRBV29-1
j_call: TRBJ1-2
cdr3_aa: CSAYRERYGYTF

v_call: TRBV12-3/TRBV12-4
j_call: TRBJ1-6
cdr3_aa: CASSSAGALHF

v_call: TRBV5-1
j_call: TRBJ2-3
cdr3_aa: CASTPGQTSESGQYF

v_call: TRBV6-5
j_call: TRBJ1-5
cdr3_aa: CASRLQENQPQHF

v_call: TRBV7-9
j_call: TRBJ2-1
cdr3_aa: CATTPKEEQFF

v_call: TRBV28
j_call: TRBJ1-2
cdr3_aa: CASSLRVDGYTF

v_call: TRBV6-6
j_call: TRBJ1-1
cdr3_aa: CTSGHGTEAFF

v_call: TRBV5-1
j_call: TRBJ2-3
cdr3_aa: CASSQGTGVTDTQYF

v_call: TRBV7-2
j_call: TRBJ2-1
cdr3_aa: CASSLGGNSYNEQFF

v_call: TRBV7-9
j_call: TRBJ1-1
cdr3_aa: CASSTTGGGLMNTEAFF

v_call: TRBV3-1/TRBV3-2
j_call: TRBJ2-7
cdr3_aa: CASSQVPDRVDEQYF

v_call: TRBV7-2
j_call: TRBJ1-5
cdr3_aa: CASSWSRGGYSNQPQHF

v_call: TRBV5-1
j_call: TRBJ2-1
cdr3_aa: CASSSIAADYNEQFF

v_call: TRBV6-1
j_call: TRBJ1-1
cdr3_aa: CASNLRVNTEAFF

v_call: TRBV27
j_call: TRBJ2-7
cdr3_aa: CASSLWTSPEEQYF

v_call: TRBV5-4
j_call: TRBJ1-2
cdr3_aa: CASSLGGGSDYGYTF

v_call: TRBV29-1
j_call: TRBJ2-2
cdr3_aa: CSVGASGFHTGELFF

v_call: TRBV7-3
j_call: TRBJ1-2
cdr3_aa: CASSPDRDYGYTF

v_call: TRBV19
j_call: TRBJ1-5
cdr3_aa: CASSIYWGEVQPQHF

v_call: TRBV6-5
j_call: TRBJ2-3
cdr3_aa: CASSSPRSSTDTQYF

v_call: TRBV30
j_call: TRBJ2-7
cdr3_aa: CAWKRGQSYEQYF

v_call: TRBV27
j_call: TRBJ2-4
cdr3_aa: CASSALGQSKAKNIQYF

v_call: TRBV12-3/TRBV12-4
j_call: TRBJ2-5
cdr3_aa: CASSSQSRETQYF

v_call: TRBV7-8
j_call: TRBJ1-2
cdr3_aa: CASSLTGGNYGYTF

v_call: TRBV28
j_call: TRBJ2-6
cdr3_aa: CASIHGAGAGANVLTF

v_call: TRBV27
j_call: TRBJ2-3
cdr3_aa: CASSPGLSRYVDTQYF

v_call: TRBV2
j_call: TRBJ1-3
cdr3_aa: CASSFDRVAGNTIYF

v_call: TRBV6-5
j_call: TRBJ1-2
cdr3_aa: CASSKGGEESGYTF

v_call: TRBV13
j_call: TRBJ1-1
cdr3_aa: CASSNHPSIGDTEAFF

v_call: TRBV5-1
j_call: TRBJ1-2
cdr3_aa: CASSTDRSYGYTF

v_call: TRBV9
j_call: TRBJ1-1
cdr3_aa: CASPPAGFKNTEAFF

v_call: TRBV29-1
j_call: TRBJ2-3
cdr3_aa: CSALLAPADTQYF

v_call: TRBV28
j_call: TRBJ2-7
cdr3_aa: CASTGLAGGLEQYF

v_call: TRBV4-2
j_call: TRBJ1-2
cdr3_aa: CASSQAGTGGGYGYTF

v_call: TRBV6-5
j_call: TRBJ2-5
cdr3_aa: CASSSPSGGLETQYF

v_call: TRBV5-6
j_call: TRBJ2-2
cdr3_aa: CASSLELAGDTGELFF

v_call: TRBV28
j_call: TRBJ2-2
cdr3_aa: CASSLQINTGELFF

v_call: TRBV28
j_call: TRBJ1-6
cdr3_aa: CASTSDGVNSPLHF

v_call: TRBV19
j_call: TRBJ2-2
cdr3_aa: CASSTDRGKFTGELFF

v_call: TRBV7-2
j_call: TRBJ2-1
cdr3_aa: CASSPSPNSYNEQFF

v_call: TRBV30
j_call: TRBJ2-3
cdr3_aa: CAWSRGGGHRTDTQYF

v_call: TRBV3-1/TRBV3-2
j_call: TRBJ2-5
cdr3_aa: CASSQVPGGIETQYF

v_call: TRBV7-9
j_call: TRBJ2-1
cdr3_aa: CASSATSRGYNEQFF

v_call: TRBV4-3
j_call: TRBJ1-5
cdr3_aa: CASSQKAAQGGDQPQHF

v_call: TRBV6-1
j_call: TRBJ1-3
cdr3_aa: CASSGLKRTGELDTIYF